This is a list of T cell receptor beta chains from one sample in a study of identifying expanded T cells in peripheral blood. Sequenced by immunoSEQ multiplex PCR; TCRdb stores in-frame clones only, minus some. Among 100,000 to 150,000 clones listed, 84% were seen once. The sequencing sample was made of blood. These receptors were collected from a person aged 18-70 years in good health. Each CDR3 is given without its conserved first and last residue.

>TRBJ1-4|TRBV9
ASSVGLAGTNEKLF
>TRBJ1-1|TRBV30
AWRDQRNTEAF
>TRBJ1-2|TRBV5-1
ASSLANYGYT
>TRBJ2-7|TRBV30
AWSPNRETYEQY
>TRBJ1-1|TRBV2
ASSTGGDTEAF
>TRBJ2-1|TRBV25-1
ASSVGTGRNEQF
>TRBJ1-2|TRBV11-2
ASSLERTGFVYYGYT
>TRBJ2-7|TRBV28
ASRDGGITYEQY
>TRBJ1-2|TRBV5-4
ASRPAGDYGYT
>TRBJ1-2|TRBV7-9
ASTQGGVYGYT
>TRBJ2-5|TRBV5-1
ASSFGTGSGFVGETQY
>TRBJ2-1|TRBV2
ASAGSGGLNNEQF
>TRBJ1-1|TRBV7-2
ASGPGTGWSKAF
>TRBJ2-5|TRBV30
AWSVTRIQETQY
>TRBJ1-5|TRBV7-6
ASSLASGLNQPQH
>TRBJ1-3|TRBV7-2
ASSFDSTGLGNTIY
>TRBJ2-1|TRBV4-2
ASSDGLAGGYNEQF
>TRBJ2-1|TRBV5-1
ASSLTSGGALSYNEQF
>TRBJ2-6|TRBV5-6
ASSTPGAGANVLT
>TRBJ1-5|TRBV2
ASSKEQGLAQPQH
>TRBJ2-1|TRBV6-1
ASSVEPTGPKYEQF
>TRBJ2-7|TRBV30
AWSRVSYEQY
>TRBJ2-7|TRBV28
ASSSPDRVTEQY
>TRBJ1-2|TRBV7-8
ASSLLRSRGNLEGYT
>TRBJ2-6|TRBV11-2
ASSSLGDRTFSGANVLT
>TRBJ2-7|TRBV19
ATETGGGEQY
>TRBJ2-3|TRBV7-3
ASSSTSLAGDTQY
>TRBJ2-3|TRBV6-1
ALMAGATDTQY
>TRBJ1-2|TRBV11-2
ASSLVLQGDYGYT
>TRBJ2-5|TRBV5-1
ASSLRPRDRGAETQY
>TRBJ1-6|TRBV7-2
ASSLTQGYSPLH
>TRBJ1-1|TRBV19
ASRGQGASNTEAF
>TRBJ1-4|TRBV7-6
ASSLGPPGQGGEKLF
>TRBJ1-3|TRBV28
ASNAWDSWGPSGNTIY
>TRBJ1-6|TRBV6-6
ASTLRGSSYNSPLH
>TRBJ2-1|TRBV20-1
SADFNEQF
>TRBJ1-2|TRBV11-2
ASSLEGGSRYGYT
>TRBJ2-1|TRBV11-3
ASSLDPGQSYNEQF
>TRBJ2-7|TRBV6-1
ASSDPYRGPVMKQY
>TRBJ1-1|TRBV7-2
ASSFASHENTEAF
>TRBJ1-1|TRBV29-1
SVDAREAF
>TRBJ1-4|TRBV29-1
SVDGPDEKLF
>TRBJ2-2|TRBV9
ATGQNLNTGELF
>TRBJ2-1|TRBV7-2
ASSLQGSSYNEQF
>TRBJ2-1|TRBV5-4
ASGVTGTGAYNEQF
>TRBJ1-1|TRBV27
ASSPWWGRINTEAF
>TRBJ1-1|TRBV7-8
ASSLPLGLPVTEAF
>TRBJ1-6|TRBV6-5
ASREGEGITLH
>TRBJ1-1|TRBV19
ASKSSQPNTEAF
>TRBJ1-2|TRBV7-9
ASSLGSDFYGYT
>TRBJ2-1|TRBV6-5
ASKPAGGRLDPQF